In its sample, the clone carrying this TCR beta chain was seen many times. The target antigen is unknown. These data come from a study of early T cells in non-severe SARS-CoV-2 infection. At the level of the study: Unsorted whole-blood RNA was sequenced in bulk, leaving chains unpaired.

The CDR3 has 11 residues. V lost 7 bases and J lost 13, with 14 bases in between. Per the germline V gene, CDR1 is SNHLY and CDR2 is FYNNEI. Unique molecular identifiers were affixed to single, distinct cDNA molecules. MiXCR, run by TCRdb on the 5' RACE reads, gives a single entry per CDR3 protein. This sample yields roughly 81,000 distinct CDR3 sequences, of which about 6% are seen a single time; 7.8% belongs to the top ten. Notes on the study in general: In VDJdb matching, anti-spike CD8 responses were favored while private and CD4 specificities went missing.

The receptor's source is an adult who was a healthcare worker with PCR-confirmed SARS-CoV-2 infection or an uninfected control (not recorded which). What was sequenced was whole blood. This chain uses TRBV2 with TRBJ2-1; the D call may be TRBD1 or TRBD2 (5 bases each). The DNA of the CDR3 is TGTGCCAGCAATACCCGGGACCCTCAGTTCTTC. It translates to CASNTRDPQFF. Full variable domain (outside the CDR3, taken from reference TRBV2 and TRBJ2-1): EPEVTQTPSHQVTQMGQEVILRCVPISNHLYFYWYRQILGQKVEFLVSFYNNEISEKSEIFDDQFSVERPDGSNFTLKIRSTKLEDSAMYFCASNTRDPQFFGPGTRLTVL.